The 18 T cell receptor beta chains below come from one sample, sequenced in a study of neurological immune-mediated disorders (dated by TCRdb to between 2018 and 2020). Library preparation was by 5' RACE. Reads for this sample came from an Illumina HiSeq 2500. The public reads were reprocessed in TCRdb via fastp at Q25 and MiXCR, keeping in-frame beta chains. Each CDR3 protein gets just one entry, which takes the most common genes and DNA from the rows behind it. This sample is represented by roughly 62,000 distinct CDR3 sequences; under 5.5% of them were singletons. Jointly, the top ten make up approximately 3.5% of the sample. The sequenced material came from PBMCs. These receptors were obtained from a woman aged 45-65 years with multiple sclerosis.

This clonotype was seen repeatedly, ten times or more. The chain couples TRBV14 to TRBJ2-7; the D is unclear. V was clipped by 4 bases and J by 2 bases, with 3 bases between them. The CDR3 consists of 11 residues. In germline, CDR1 is SGHDN, CDR2 FVKESK. The CDR3 bases are TGTGCCAGCAGCCGTACCTACGAGCAGTACTTC. Protein product: CASSRTYEQYF.

CDR3 amino acids: CSVAQSTWGEQYV. The DNA for the CDR3 is TGCAGCGTTGCTCAGTCTACGTGGGGCGAGCAGTACGTC. The rearrangement joins TRBV29-1 to TRBJ2-7, with D uncertain. CDR1 and CDR2 (germline): SQVTM, ANQGSEA. The V end lost 4 bases, the J end lost 6 bases, and 16 bases lay between the germline ends. The CDR3 runs 13 residues.

This clonotype has only a few counts. J is TRBJ2-3 and V is TRBV20-1; TRBD2 matches 8 bases. The germline gives CDR1 DFQATT, CDR2 SNEGSKA (reference sequence). Trimming cost V 4 bases and J 1 base; bases outside gene matches: 13. This CDR3 has 17 amino acids. The DNA of the CDR3 is TGCAGTGCTATAAGCCCTAGCGGGCGGGGGGGCACAGATACGCAGTATTTT. Translated, it gives CSAISPSGRGGTDTQYF.

In this sample, this clonotype turned up many times. The chain recombines TRBV7-2 with TRBJ1-1; 8 nucleotides agree with TRBD1. CDR1 is SGHTA, CDR2 FQGNSA, per germline. This CDR3 contains 14 residues. The junction had 4 bases not matched to a gene; V was cut back by 3 bases and J by 4 bases. The CDR3 region has the DNA TGTGCCAGCAGCTTGACAGGGGCTAGCACTGAAGCTTTCTTT. Translating gives CASSLTGASTEAFF.

This clonotype was detected many times. For the CDR3, the DNA is TGCGCCAGCAGCCAAGATCCGGGGCTCACAGATACGCAGTATTTT. It encodes CASSQDPGLTDTQYF. The chain links TRBV4-3 to TRBJ2-3; either TRBD1 or TRBD2 may supply D (5 bases each). CDR3 length: 15 residues. Germline CDR1 is LGHNA and CDR2 is YSLEER. V shed 0 bases and J shed 2 bases, with 9 bases lying between them.

Ten or more counts support this clonotype. The gene calls are TRBV5-1 and TRBJ1-2; D is possibly TRBD1 (6 bases). Germline lookup yields CDR1 SGHRS and CDR2 YFSETQ. Deletions cut 3 bases from V and 2 bases from J, with 14 bases between. This CDR3 region has 15 residues. The CDR3 region has the DNA TGCGCCAGCAGCTACGGGACACTCGACAACTATGGCTACACCTTC. Translation: CASSYGTLDNYGYTF.

This clonotype was observed at least ten times. This chain uses TRBV7-2 with TRBJ1-3; D remains unclear. Germline V CDR1 and CDR2: SGHTA, FQGNSA. This CDR3 is 16 amino acids long. The V and J ends lost 5 bases and 0 bases respectively, with 14 bases between them. CDR3 sequence: CASSLGRPSSGNTIYF. The CDR3 nucleotides read TGTGCCAGCAGCCTTGGACGTCCGAGCTCTGGAAACACCATATATTTT.

In its sample, this clonotype was seen a few times. V and J are TRBV20-1 and TRBJ2-7; D is unresolved. The CDR3 loop spans 13 amino acids. CDR1 and CDR2 (germline): DFQATT, SNEGSKA (reference sequence). Trimming took off 3 bases at V and 3 bases at J, with 12 bases between the two ends. CDR3 sequence reads: CSASGSPFYEQYF. The DNA of the CDR3 is TGCAGTGCTAGCGGTTCTCCGTTCTACGAGCAGTACTTC.

This clonotype was observed a handful of times. This may be a read error, as it is one base from a much larger clone. The chain is built from TRBV3-1 and TRBJ1-1; no reliable D call. The CDR3 has 12 residues. V lost 5 bases and J lost 6, with 10 bases in between. CDR1 and CDR2 from the germline V gene are LGHDT and YNNKEL (reference sequence). The CDR3 here is CASSITNSEAFF. CDR3 in DNA: TGTGCCAGCAGCATTACGAATTCTGAAGCTTTCTTT.

In its sample, this clonotype was seen a few times. The CDR3: CASRRTSGAETQYF. The CDR3 DNA reads TGCGCCAGCAGGCGTACCAGCGGGGCAGAGACCCAGTACTTC. The V gene is TRBV5-1, the J gene TRBJ2-5; 7 bases are a match to TRBD2. The CDR3 covers 14 residues. Per germline, CDR1 SGHRS and CDR2 YFSETQ. The V and J ends lost 5 bases and 4 bases, in that order; junction bases with no gene match: 8.

This clonotype appeared many times. V usage is TRBV5-1 and J usage is TRBJ2-5, with TRBD2 matching 9 bases. V trimming: 4 bases; J trimming: 7 bases; junction bases outside the gene matches: 14. CDR3 size: 16 residues. The germline V gene encodes CDR1 SGHRS and CDR2 YFSETQ. This CDR3 is CASSVDLSGGGRTQYF. CDR3 DNA sequence: TGCGCCAGCAGCGTAGACCTTAGCGGGGGTGGTCGGACCCAGTACTTC.

This clonotype was seen a handful of times. This chain joins TRBV6-6 and TRBJ1-1; maybe TRBD1 (6 bases). This CDR3 comprises 14 residues. Germline lookup yields CDR1 MNHNY and CDR2 SVGAGI (reference sequence). V lost 5 bases, J lost 2 bases, and 12 bases lay in between. The CDR3 DNA reads as TGTGCCAGCAGTATGACAGGTTCCAACACTGAAGCTTTCTTT. This translates into CASSMTGSNTEAFF.

Remarks on this clonotype: One end of the junction is discordant with germline, which a read error may explain. The chain has TRBV11-3 and TRBJ1-6; weak D call: TRBD1 (5 bases). Germline values: CDR1 SGHNT, CDR2 YENEEA. The CDR3 is 12 amino acids. The CDR3 loop is CASSGTGRPLNF. Written as DNA, the CDR3 is TGTGCCAGCAGCGGAACAGGTCGTCCCCTCAACTTT.

This clonotype has a count of ten or more. V is TRBV5-1 and J is TRBJ1-2, with 7 bases that match TRBD1. Germline V lookup: CDR1 SGHRS, CDR2 YFSETQ. V shed 4 bases, J shed 0 bases, and the junction held 6 bases outside the gene matches. This CDR3 contains 15 residues. The chain's CDR3 is CASSPGQASNYGYTF. Written as DNA, the CDR3 is TGCGCCAGCAGCCCCGGACAGGCTTCTAACTATGGCTACACCTTC.

This clonotype was found many times. The CDR3 loop is CASSSRTTSYEQYF. DNA for the CDR3: TGTGCCAGCAGCTCGAGGACGACCTCCTACGAGCAGTACTTC. The chain links TRBV13 to TRBJ2-7; D is ambiguous. Trimming took 4 bases from V and 0 from J, leaving 10 bases between them. The CDR3 covers 14 residues. Germline CDR1 is PRHDT and CDR2 is FYEKMQ (reference sequence).

This clonotype has at least ten counts. CDR3 sequence reads: CASSLGPGVQETQYF. CDR3 nucleotide sequence: TGTGCCAGCAGCTTAGGACCGGGGGTGCAAGAGACCCAGTACTTC. This chain links TRBV7-9 with TRBJ2-5; a weak D match, TRBD2 (6 bases). Looked up from germline, CDR1 is SEHNR and CDR2 is FQNEAQ (reference sequence). V gave up 1 base and J gave up 2 bases, with 11 bases separating them. CDR3 length: 15 residues.

This clonotype showed up many times. This chain connects TRBV5-1 to TRBJ2-3; D remains unclear. The CDR3 is 14 residues long. Trimming removed 4 bases at V and 1 base at J, with 10 bases between. Germline V CDR1 and CDR2: SGHRS, YFSETQ. The CDR3 coding sequence is TGCGCCAGCAGCCCCCGGCCAGGCACAGATACGCAGTATTTT. Amino acids: CASSPRPGTDTQYF.

This chain uses TRBV29-1 with TRBJ2-7; 8 bases match TRBD1. Trimming removed 7 bases from V and 3 bases from J; junction bases left unmatched: 8. Germline CDR1 reads SQVTM; CDR2 reads ANQGSEA. The CDR3 consists of 13 residues. DNA for the CDR3: TGCAGCGCGTCCGTTGGACAGGGCTACGAGCAGTACTTC. Its translation is CSASVGQGYEQYF.